This T cell receptor (beta chain) was documented in a study of shared clonotypes between healthy human individuals (dated by TCRdb to 2020 to 2022). Regarding the study in general: Three men and two women, aged 18 to 49 years, made up the cohort. Libraries were prepared and TCR repertoires were sequenced by different laboratories using diverse techniques, in order to increase sequencing depth and limit assay-specific biases. For each donor, CD4 naive and CD4 memory were each given three plates, CD8 naive was given two plates, and CD8 memory was given one plate. Blood TCR repertoires of five healthy adults were deeply sequenced to estimate repertoire size and the extent of clonotype sharing between individuals. Per donor, leukapheresis produced somewhere between about 0.85 and 8.9 billion PBMCs. Study-wide findings and limitations: Even with the large sequencing depth, rarefaction of the sorted-subset datasets indicated that sequencing was incomplete. Larger estimated clonotype richness was generally found for naive subsets than for memory subsets. Compared with non-shared clonotypes, clonotypes shared by all four sorted-subset donors had higher generation probabilities. Sharing across several donors was observed for about 5% of naive CD4, under 4% of naive CD8, about 2.5% of memory CD4, and roughly 0.4% of memory CD8 clonotypes. Because the study included a small number of donors, the genetic and exposure-history diversity represented was limited. Sampling was restricted to blood, and TCR repertoires in tissue are likely to differ from TCR repertoires in blood. Pairwise subsampling indicated that sequencing depth was expected to affect the degree of clonotype sharing among donors.

Donors were healthy HIV-negative adults with no recently reported acute infections or vaccinations. Every donor was a Caucasian adult living in Nashville, Tennessee, USA. CD4+ T cells were enriched through magnetic negative selection, after which naive cells were positively selected on CD45RA and the remaining negative fraction served as the memory subset. After blood collection by leukapheresis, PBMCs were isolated using Ficoll-Histopaque density gradient centrifugation and then cryopreserved in the vapor phase of liquid nitrogen. Analytical flow cytometry was used to check the purity and quantity of each magnetically sorted T cell population. Each sorted fraction had its genomic DNA isolated and then quantified by UV absorbance on a Nanodrop 2000c. Using the deep immunoSEQ assay, TCR CDR3 regions were amplified from genomic DNA by multiplex PCR. Genomic DNA extracted from each cell subset was distributed evenly over all wells of several immunoSEQ 96-well plates, and each plate served as one replicate. For sorted subsets, 150 to 250 ng genomic DNA, equal to some 28,000 T cell genomes, was loaded into each replicate PCR. Purified libraries were quantified with a Qubit 3.0 fluorometer, sized on a Bioanalyzer 2100, and re-quantified with the KAPA Library Quantification kit. Every immunoSEQ 96-well plate was sequenced on a separate single-read 150-cycle Illumina NextSeq 550 flow cell. Under the source paper's analysis protocol: Because the immunoSEQ output held only junctional sequences and lacked quality scores, the filtering could not match the filtering applied to full-length reads. To assign V/J genes and CDR3, sequences were annotated against IMGT germline references using PyIR, a Python wrapper for IgBLAST v1.9. Reads with weak V/J assignments (E-value above 1e-6), missing CDR3, stop codons, out-of-frame junctions, or ambiguous translated residues were removed. A V3J clonotype was defined by an identical inferred V gene, J gene, and CDR3 amino acid sequence. The percentage overlap between two repertoires was calculated by dividing the number of shared unique clonotypes by the size of the smaller repertoire. RTK rarefaction, the Chao1 estimator, and Recon v2.1 estimates of unobserved clonotypes were used to assess repertoire richness. For all TCRbeta clonotypes obtained by the gDNA method from a few donors, generation probabilities were computed with OLGA. The immuneACCESS repertoire file appears here via TCRdb, limited to in-frame rearrangements. These files lack a portion of the clones; in checked studies, under half of the deficit traces to unresolved V genes, and the cause of the others is not known. The DNA gave D and trimming, while V, J and clone size come from that table. This sample lists millions of clones; more than 80% were detected once. The ten largest clones represent 0.11% to 0.15% of the sample.

The CDR3 sequence holds 18 residues, the cysteine and phenylalanine included. Here the CDR3 DNA is all that survives: 54 bases in frame from base 1. In the germline V gene, CDR1 corresponds to SNHLY and CDR2 to FYNNEI. V ends up 6 bases short and J 0 bases short, with an unmatched junction base count of 11. Worth noting for this clone: The antigen it recognizes is unknown. Base qualities are missing; no much larger clone stands one base away.

Material for sequencing was naive CD4+ T cells sorted from blood. Interpreted using the paper, the cell subset or site label stands for: CD45RA+ positively selected. The chain is made from TRBV2 and TRBJ2-3, with TRBD1 matching 11 junction bases. This sequence was found in a man younger than 35 in good health. CDR3 reads: CASRRTGGFLTSTDTQYF. The nucleotides read TGTGCCAGCAGGCGGACAGGGGGCTTCCTTACTAGCACAGATACGCAGTATTTT.